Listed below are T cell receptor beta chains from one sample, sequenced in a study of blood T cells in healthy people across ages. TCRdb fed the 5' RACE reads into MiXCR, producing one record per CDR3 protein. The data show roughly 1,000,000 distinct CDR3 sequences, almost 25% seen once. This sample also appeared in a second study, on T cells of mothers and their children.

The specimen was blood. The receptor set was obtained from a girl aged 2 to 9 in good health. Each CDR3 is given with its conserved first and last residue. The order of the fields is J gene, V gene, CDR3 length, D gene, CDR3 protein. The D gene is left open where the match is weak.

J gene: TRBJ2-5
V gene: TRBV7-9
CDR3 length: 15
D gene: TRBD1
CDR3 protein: CASSPGTALQETQYF

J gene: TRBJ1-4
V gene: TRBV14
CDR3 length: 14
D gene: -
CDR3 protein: CASRYDRQNEKLSF

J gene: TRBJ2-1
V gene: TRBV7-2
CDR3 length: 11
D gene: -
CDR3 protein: CASGGWNEQFF

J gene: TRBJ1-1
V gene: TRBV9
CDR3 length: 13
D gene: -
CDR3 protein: CASSVRTDNIAFF

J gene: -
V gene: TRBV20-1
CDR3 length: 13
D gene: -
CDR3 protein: CSARDYRAYEQYF

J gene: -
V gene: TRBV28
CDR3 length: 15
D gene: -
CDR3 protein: CASSFPLETGNEQFF

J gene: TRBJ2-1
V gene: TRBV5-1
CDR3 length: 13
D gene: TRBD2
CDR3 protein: CASSTLSGEPAFF

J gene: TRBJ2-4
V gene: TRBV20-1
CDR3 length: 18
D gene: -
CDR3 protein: CSASLGRRPTGSKNIQYF

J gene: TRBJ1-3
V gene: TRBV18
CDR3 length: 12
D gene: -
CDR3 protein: CASSLQTETIYF

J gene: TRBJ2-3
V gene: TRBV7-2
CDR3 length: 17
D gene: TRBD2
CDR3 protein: CASSLTSGKIRRDTQYF

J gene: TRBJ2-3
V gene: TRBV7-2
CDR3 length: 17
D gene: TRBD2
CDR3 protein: CASSFSSGGASTDTQYF

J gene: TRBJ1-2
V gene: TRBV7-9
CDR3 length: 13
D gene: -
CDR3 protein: CASSYQEDAGYTF

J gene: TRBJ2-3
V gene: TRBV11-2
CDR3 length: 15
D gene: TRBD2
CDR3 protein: CAGSFTSGSADTQYF

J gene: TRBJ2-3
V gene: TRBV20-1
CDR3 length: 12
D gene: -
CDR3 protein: CSIEGSTDTQYF

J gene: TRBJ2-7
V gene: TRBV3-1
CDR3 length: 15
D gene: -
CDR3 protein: CASSQTGQPTYEQYF

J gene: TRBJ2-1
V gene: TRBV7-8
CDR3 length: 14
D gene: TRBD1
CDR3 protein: CAVFRDRDYNEQFF

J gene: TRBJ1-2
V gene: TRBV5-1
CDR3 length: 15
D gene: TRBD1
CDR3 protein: CASRLDRGRPYGYTF

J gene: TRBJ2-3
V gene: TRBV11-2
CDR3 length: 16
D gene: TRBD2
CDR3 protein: CASSFIAGEGTDTQYF

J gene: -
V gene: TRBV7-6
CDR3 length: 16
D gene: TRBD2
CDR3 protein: CAGSRLAGGSDNEQFF

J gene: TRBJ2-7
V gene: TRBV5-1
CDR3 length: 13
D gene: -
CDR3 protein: CASSSYITYEQYF

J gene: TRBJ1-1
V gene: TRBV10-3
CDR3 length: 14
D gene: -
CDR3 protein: CAISESREDFEAFF

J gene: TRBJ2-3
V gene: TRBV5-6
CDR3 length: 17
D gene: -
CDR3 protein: CASSFLGPGEHTDTQYF

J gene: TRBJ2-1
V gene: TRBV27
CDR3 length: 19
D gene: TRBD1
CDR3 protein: CASSLRGGQGPSSYNEQFF

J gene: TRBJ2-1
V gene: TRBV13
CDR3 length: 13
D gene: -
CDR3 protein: CASTIGGDPRQFF

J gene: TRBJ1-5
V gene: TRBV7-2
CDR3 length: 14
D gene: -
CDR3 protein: CASSLMGANQPQHF

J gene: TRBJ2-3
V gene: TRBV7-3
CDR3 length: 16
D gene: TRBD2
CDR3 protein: CASSPVAGGPPDTQYF

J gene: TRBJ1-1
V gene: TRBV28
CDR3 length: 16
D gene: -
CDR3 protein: CASSSRIRFWGTEAFF

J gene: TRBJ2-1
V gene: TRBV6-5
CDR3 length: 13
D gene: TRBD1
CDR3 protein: CATEGQGANEQFF

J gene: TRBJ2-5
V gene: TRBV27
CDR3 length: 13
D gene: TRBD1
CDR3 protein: CASRGQGMETQYF

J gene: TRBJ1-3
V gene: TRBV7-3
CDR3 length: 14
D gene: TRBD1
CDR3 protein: CASSLTGGADTIYF

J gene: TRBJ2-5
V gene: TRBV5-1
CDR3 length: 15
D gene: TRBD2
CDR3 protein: CASSFIAGNQETQYF

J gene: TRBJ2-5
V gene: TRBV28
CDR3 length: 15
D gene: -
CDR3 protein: CASAWGGASQETQYF

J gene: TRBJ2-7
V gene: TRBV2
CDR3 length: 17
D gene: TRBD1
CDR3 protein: CASSAQFAGTDIYGQYF

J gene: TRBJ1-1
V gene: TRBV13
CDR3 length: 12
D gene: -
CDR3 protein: CASSEMNTEAFF

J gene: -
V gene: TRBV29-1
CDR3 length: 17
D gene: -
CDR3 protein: CSVEGQILSGKYDEQFF

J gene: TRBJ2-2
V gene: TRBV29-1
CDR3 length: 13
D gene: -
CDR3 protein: CSVEEAGDGELFF

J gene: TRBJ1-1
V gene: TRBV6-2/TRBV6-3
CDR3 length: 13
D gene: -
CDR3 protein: CASSYRGYTEAFF

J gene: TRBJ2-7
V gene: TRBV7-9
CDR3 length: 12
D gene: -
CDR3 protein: CASSETPYEQYF

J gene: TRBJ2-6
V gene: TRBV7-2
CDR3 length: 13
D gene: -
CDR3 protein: CASGPLGANVLTF

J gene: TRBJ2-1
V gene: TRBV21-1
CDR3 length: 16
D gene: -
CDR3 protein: CASSSEGTQKDDEQFF

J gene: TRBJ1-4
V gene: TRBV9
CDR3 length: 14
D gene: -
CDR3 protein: CASKPDLRGEKLFF

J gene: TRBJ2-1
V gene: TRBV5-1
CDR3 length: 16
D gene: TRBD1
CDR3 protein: CASSATGTGDYNEQFF

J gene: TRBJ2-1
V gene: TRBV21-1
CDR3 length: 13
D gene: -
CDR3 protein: CASSATSGGQQFF

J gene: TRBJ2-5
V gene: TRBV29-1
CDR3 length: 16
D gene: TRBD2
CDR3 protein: CSVELAGRGFQETQYF

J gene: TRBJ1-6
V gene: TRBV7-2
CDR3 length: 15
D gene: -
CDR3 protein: CASSLTQVGGSPLHF

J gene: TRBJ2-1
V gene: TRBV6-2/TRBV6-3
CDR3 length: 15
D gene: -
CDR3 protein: CASSSLAGQSNEQFF

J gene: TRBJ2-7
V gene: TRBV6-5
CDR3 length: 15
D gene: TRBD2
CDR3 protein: CASSPPGLAEVDQYF